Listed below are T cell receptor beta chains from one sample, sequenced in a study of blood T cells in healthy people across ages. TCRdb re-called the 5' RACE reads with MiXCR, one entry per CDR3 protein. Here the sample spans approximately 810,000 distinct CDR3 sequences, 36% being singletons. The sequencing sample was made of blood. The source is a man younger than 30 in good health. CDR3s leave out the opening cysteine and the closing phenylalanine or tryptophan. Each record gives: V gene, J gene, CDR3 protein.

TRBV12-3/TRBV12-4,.,ASSPDPGGETQY
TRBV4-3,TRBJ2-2,ASSPLRGRLSGELF
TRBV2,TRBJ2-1,ASRAPAGQVNNEQF
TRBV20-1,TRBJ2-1,SARLSSSLNEQF
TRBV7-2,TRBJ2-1,ASSLAGGDEQF
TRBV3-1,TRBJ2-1,ASSQEGYYGIYNEQF
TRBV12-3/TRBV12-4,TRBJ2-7,ASSPDRVGQY
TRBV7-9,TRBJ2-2,ASSLNSGELF
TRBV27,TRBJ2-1,ASALRTYNEQF
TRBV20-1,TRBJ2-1,SAGLSSYNEQF
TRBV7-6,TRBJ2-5,ASSSEGAGPQETQY
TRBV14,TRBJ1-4,ASGRGLATNEKLF
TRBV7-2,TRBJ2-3,ASSLVARTDTQY
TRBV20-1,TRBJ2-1,RARGGGEVNEQF
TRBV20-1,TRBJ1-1,SARAGQGLNTEAF
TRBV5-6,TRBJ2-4,ASNVEGLAKNIKY
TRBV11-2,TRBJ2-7,ASRRSPQSSYFYEQY
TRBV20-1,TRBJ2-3,SARDRGQLGAGDTQY
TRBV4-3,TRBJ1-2,ASSQDRGTGYT
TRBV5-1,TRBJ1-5,ASSFTGNGNQPQH
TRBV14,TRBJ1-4,ASSYAMGGEKLF
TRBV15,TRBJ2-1,ATSRDPMSGGAWNEQF
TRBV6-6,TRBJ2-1,ASSYGGTANNEQF
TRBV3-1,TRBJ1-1,ASSQDAGIGTEAF
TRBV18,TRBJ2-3,ASSPTLRQRDTDTQY
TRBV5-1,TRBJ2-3,ASSLGGLRSSTDTQY
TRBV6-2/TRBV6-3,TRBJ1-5,ASSYEHPSGSNNQPQH